This T cell receptor (beta chain) appears in the sequencing data of a study of CD8 T cells in ankylosing spondylitis. Whole-study results and caveats: CD8+ disease-linked clones were present at relatively low frequencies in blood. There was a TCR beta motif, made of eight highly homologous variants, that appeared characteristic of ankylosing spondylitis blood. The study looked at matched synovial fluid samples from ankylosing spondylitis patients. Disease-linked clones were reported to be significantly enriched there.

Germline V CDR1 and CDR2: DFQATT, SNEGSKA (reference sequence). The CDR3 contains 10 residues. V was trimmed by 7 bases and J by 2 bases, leaving 3 bases between them. Libraries of TCR beta came from quantitative 5'-RACE with molecular barcodes. TCRdb re-called the 5' RACE reads through MiXCR, storing one row per CDR3 protein. Found here are just under 550,000 distinct CDR3 sequences, about 12% of them singletons; the top ten hold approximately 6.3%. This clonotype was recorded a few times. Its specificity is not known. This sequence originates from a male donor with ankylosing spondylitis. Sequences were obtained from blood, either unsorted or a sorted T cell fraction (not recorded which). J is TRBJ2-1 and V is TRBV20-1; D gene ambiguous. CDR3 coding DNA: TGCAGTGGGACCTACAATGAGCAGTTCTTC. It yields the protein CSGTYNEQFF.